The 27 T cell receptor beta chains presented below share a single source sample, sequenced in a study of T cell responses to AZD1222 COVID-19 vaccine. The data were produced by immunoSEQ multiplex PCR, yet TCRdb's version contains in-frame clones alone and is incomplete. Of around 130,000 clones listed, about 91% are singletons. The sequencing used peripheral blood, collected 28 days after the second AZD1222 dose. Receptors were obtained from an adult who received the AZD1222 COVID-19 vaccine.

This chain links TRBV5-4 with TRBJ2-1, with D hard to call. With 0 bases removed from V and 0 bases from J, the gap between germline ends came to 7 bases. This CDR3 has 15 residues. CDR1 SGHNT and CDR2 YYREEE come from the germline V gene (reference sequence). CDR3 in DNA: TGTGCCAGCAGCTTGGACACCTACTCCTACAATGAGCAGTTCTTC. Translating it yields CASSLDTYSYNEQFF. The variable domain in full, completed from reference TRBV5-4 and TRBJ2-1, reads ETGVTQSPTHLIKTRGQQVTLRCSSQSGHNTVSWYQQALGQGPQFIFQYYREEENGRGNFPPRFSGLQFPNYSSELNVNALELDDSALYLCASSLDTYSYNEQFFGPGTRLTVL.

The chain is built from TRBV5-4 and TRBJ2-3; 11 positions match TRBD2. The germline V gene encodes CDR1 SGHNT and CDR2 YYREEE (reference sequence). This CDR3 has 16 residues. The junction had 4 bases not matched to a gene; V was cut back by 2 bases and J by 2 bases. The CDR3, as DNA: TGTGCCAGCAGCTTACTAGCGGGGGCCGACACAGATACGCAGTATTTT. This codes for CASSLLAGADTDTQYF.

The chain couples TRBV27 to TRBJ2-7; 7 bases line up with TRBD2. Germline CDR1 MNHEY, CDR2 SMNVEV (reference sequence). CDR3 length equals 15 residues. The J segment lost 0 bases and the V segment lost 6 bases, leaving 8 bases of the junction unmatched. The CDR3 nucleotides read TGTGCCAGCAGCCGGATGGGCGGGAGCTCCTACGAGCAGTACGTC. It encodes CASSRMGGSSYEQYV.

This chain connects TRBV27 to TRBJ2-2, with unresolved D. This CDR3 has 14 amino acids. V shed 0 bases and J shed 2 bases, with 4 bases lying between them. CDR1 and CDR2 (germline): MNHEY, SMNVEV (reference sequence). The DNA for the CDR3 is TGTGCCAGCAGTTTATCGGGAAACACCGGGGAGCTGTTTTTT. Translating it yields CASSLSGNTGELFF.

The J gene is TRBJ2-3, the V gene TRBV30; D ambiguous. Germline CDR1 reads GTSNPN; CDR2 reads SVGIG (reference sequence). The germline V and J ends were trimmed by 4 bases and 3 bases, with 5 bases remaining between them. The CDR3 contains 11 residues. The CDR3 here is CAWTGTDTQYF. CDR3 bases: TGTGCCTGGACCGGTACAGATACGCAGTATTTT.

The chain uses TRBV2 and TRBJ1-6; perhaps TRBD1 as D (5 bases). This CDR3 has 13 residues. Germline V CDR1 and CDR2: SNHLY, FYNNEI. Between the trimmed V and J ends, which lost 3 bases and 11 bases, there was a span of 11 bases. Here the CDR3 reads CASSETLGAPLHF. CDR3 coding DNA: TGTGCCAGCAGTGAGACCTTAGGGGCACCCCTCCACTTT.

The chain carries TRBV6-5 and TRBJ2-1; TRBD2 matches 10 bases. Per the germline V gene, CDR1 is MNHEY and CDR2 is SVGAGI. The ends lost 2 bases at V and 8 bases at J; junction bases unmatched: 6. The CDR3 runs to 15 residues. DNA for the CDR3: TGTGCCAGCAGTTACGGGCTAGCGGGGGATGATGAGCAGTTCTTC. Translating it yields CASSYGLAGDDEQFF.

This clone was recorded only once. The V and J genes are TRBV6-5 and TRBJ1-1; a possible D gene is TRBD1 (6 bases). The germline gives CDR1 MNHEY, CDR2 SVGAGI. The ends were cut back, 4 bases at V and 3 bases at J, with 18 bases in the middle. The CDR3 runs 16 residues. Here the CDR3 DNA reads TGTGCCAGCAGTTGGGGATGGAGGACAGTAGACACTGAAGCTTTCTTT. Its protein is CASSWGWRTVDTEAFF.

This chain connects TRBV6-5 to TRBJ2-5, with D perhaps matching TRBD1 or TRBD2 (5 bases each). With 7 bases removed from V and 1 base from J, the gap between germline ends came to 13 bases. Germline V gene data show CDR1 as MNHEY and CDR2 as SVGAGI. The CDR3 has 14 amino acids. The DNA for the CDR3 is TGTGCCAGCAACGGGTGGGGGTCCCAAGAGACCCAGTACTTC. Amino acid sequence: CASNGWGSQETQYF.

The table lists this clone with a few counts. V is TRBV5-1 and J is TRBJ1-1; D gene unclear. Deletions cut 4 bases from V and 1 base from J, with 8 bases between. Looked up from germline, CDR1 is SGHRS and CDR2 is YFSETQ. The CDR3 runs 13 residues. The CDR3 coding sequence is TGCGCCAGCAGCCCCGGTTGGAACACTGAAGCTTTCTTT. Residues: CASSPGWNTEAFF.

The chain joins TRBV9 to TRBJ2-3, with D perhaps matching TRBD1 (6 bases). Per germline, CDR1 SGDLS and CDR2 YYNGEE. This CDR3 has 17 amino acids. Deletions cut 2 bases from V and 2 bases from J, with 18 bases between. CDR3 in DNA: TGTGCCAGCAGCGTCTCCACAGGGATCGGCCCCACAGATACGCAGTATTTT. Residues: CASSVSTGIGPTDTQYF.

The chain couples TRBV7-8 to TRBJ1-4; the D is unclear. CDR1 is SGHVS, CDR2 FQNEAQ, per germline. This CDR3 comprises 17 residues. The V end lost 5 bases, the J end lost 0 bases, and 16 bases lay between the germline ends. CDR3 in amino acids: CASSPVLLGATNEKLFF. The CDR3 DNA follows: TGTGCCAGCAGCCCCGTTCTTCTCGGTGCAACTAATGAAAAACTGTTTTTT.

V usage is TRBV28 and J usage is TRBJ1-1; no clear D gene. CDR3 size: 12 residues. Trimming pared 8 bases from V and 8 bases from J, leaving 15 bases between. CDR1 is MDHEN and CDR2 is SYDVKM in the germline V gene. As DNA, the CDR3 is TGTGCCAGCCCCGAAGAGGCGCAGGAAGCTTTCTTT. The encoded protein is CASPEEAQEAFF.

The V and J genes are TRBV5-1 and TRBJ2-3; 8 bases map to TRBD1. Per germline, CDR1 SGHRS and CDR2 YFSETQ. There are 13 residues in the CDR3. Trimming removed 4 bases from V and 4 bases from J; junction bases left unmatched: 2. The CDR3 nucleotides read TGCGCCAGCAGCGGACAGGGTCCAGATACGCAGTATTTT. Translating gives CASSGQGPDTQYF.

The J gene is TRBJ1-2, the V gene TRBV5-1, with D tentatively TRBD1 (6 bases). CDR1 SGHRS and CDR2 YFSETQ come from the germline V gene. The CDR3 loop spans 17 amino acids. V was shortened by 0 bases and J by 0 bases, with 15 bases between the two germline ends. DNA of the CDR3: TGCGCCAGCAGCTTGGTTGTTCGGGGGGCTACTAACTATGGCTACACCTTC. Translating it yields CASSLVVRGATNYGYTF. Full variable domain (rest looked up from reference TRBV5-1 and TRBJ1-2): KAGVTQTPRYLIKTRGQQVTLSCSPISGHRSVSWYQQTPGQGLQFLFEYFSETQRNKGNFPGRFSGRQFSNSRSEMNVSTLELGDSALYLCASSLVVRGATNYGYTFGSGTRLTVV.

The rearrangement uses TRBV3-1 (or the pseudogene TRBV3-2) and TRBJ2-7; D is unclear. CDR3 length: 13 amino acids. Germline assignment: CDR1 LGHDT and CDR2 YNNKEL (reference sequence). Trimming shortened V by 4 bases and J by 12 bases, and 19 bases separated the two germline ends. CDR3 sequence reads: CASSPFRAPKGYV. The CDR3 DNA reads TGTGCCAGCAGCCCCTTCCGGGCCCCCAAGGGGTACGTC.

CDR3 nucleotides: TGTGCCAGTAGCGGACAGGGGAACACTGAAGCTTTCTTT. Encoded protein: CASSGQGNTEAFF. V gene TRBV19 combines with J gene TRBJ1-1, with TRBD1 matching 8 bases. Trimming at V came to 6 bases and at J to 1 base, leaving 1 base not matched to a gene. This CDR3 spans 13 amino acids. Germline V CDR1 and CDR2: LNHDA, SQIVND (reference sequence).

A single count supports this clone. The V gene is TRBV6-6, the J gene TRBJ1-2; D uncertain. Germline CDR1 is MNHNY and CDR2 is SVGAGI (reference sequence). The V and J ends lost 0 bases and 7 bases respectively, with 9 bases between them. The CDR3 loop spans 13 amino acids. CDR3 residues: CASSYSVALGYTF. The DNA for the CDR3 is TGTGCCAGCAGTTACTCGGTCGCCCTTGGCTACACCTTC.

The genes are TRBV5-1 and TRBJ1-1, with D hard to call. The CDR3 runs 14 residues. Trimming removed 4 bases at V and 4 bases at J, with 14 bases between. CDR1 and CDR2 from the germline V gene are SGHRS and YFSETQ. The CDR3 region has the DNA TGCGCCAGCAGCCAGCAACCCGAAACCACTGAAGCTTTCTTT. Amino acid sequence: CASSQQPETTEAFF.

In its sample, this clone was seen a few times. The CDR3 DNA reads TGTGCCAGCAGTTTAGGGCTCCGGTCTGGAAACACCATATATTTT. Translated: CASSLGLRSGNTIYF. This rearrangement joins TRBV27 to TRBJ1-3, with D hard to call. V dropped 2 bases and J dropped 1 base, with 9 bases sitting between them. Germline V CDR1 and CDR2: MNHEY, SMNVEV (reference sequence). CDR3 length: 15 residues.

The chain uses TRBV11-2 and TRBJ2-2; 9 bases are a match to TRBD2. After removal of 2 bases from V and 8 bases from J, the junction contained 6 bases not matched to a gene. The CDR3 is 15 amino acids. Germline-derived CDR1 and CDR2 are SGHAT and FQNNGV. The CDR3: CASSLMAGGTGELFF. The CDR3 region has the DNA TGTGCCAGCAGCTTAATGGCGGGAGGGACGGGGGAGCTGTTTTTT. Looking up the rest from reference TRBV11-2 and TRBJ2-2 gives the full variable domain: EAGVAQSPRYKIIEKRQSVAFWCNPISGHATLYWYQQILGQGPKLLIQFQNNGVVDDSQLPKDRFSAERLKGVDSTLKIQPAKLEDSAVYLCASSLMAGGTGELFFGEGSRLTVL.

The CDR3 coding sequence is TGTGCCAGTAGCTGGGACAGGGAGAAAGGACGTGACTATGGCTACACCTTC. Protein: CASSWDREKGRDYGYTF. V and J are TRBV19 and TRBJ1-2; 9 nucleotides match TRBD1. The germline CDR1 and CDR2 sequences are LNHDA and SQIVND (reference sequence). V lost 6 bases, J lost 3 bases, and 14 bases stayed unmatched. CDR3 length: 17 residues. The whole variable domain, remainder taken from reference TRBV19 and TRBJ1-2, is DGGITQSPKYLFRKEGQNVTLSCEQNLNHDAMYWYRQDPGQGLRLIYYSQIVNDFQKGDIAEGYSVSREKKESFPLTVTSAQKNPTAFYLCASSWDREKGRDYGYTFGSGTRLTVV.

V usage is TRBV11-3 and J usage is TRBJ1-1; a possible D gene is TRBD1 (5 bases). Per the germline V gene, CDR1 is SGHNT and CDR2 is YENEEA. Trimming cost V 1 base and J 6 bases, with 12 bases left between them. The CDR3 totals 14 residues. The CDR3 DNA sequence: TGTGCCAGCAGCTTAGGGCAGGGTGTCGCTGAAGCTTTCTTT. Protein product: CASSLGQGVAEAFF.

This clone was seen just once. The chain uses TRBV7-8 and TRBJ1-6; tentative D call: TRBD1 (6 bases). V lost 1 base and J lost 8, with 9 bases in between. CDR1 is SGHVS, CDR2 FQNEAQ, per germline. The CDR3 totals 14 residues. DNA for the CDR3: TGTGCCAGCAGCTTAGGAGGGGGGGATTCACCCCTCCACTTT. This codes for CASSLGGGDSPLHF.

This clone has just one count. The chain carries TRBV7-2 and TRBJ1-2; D is perhaps TRBD1 (5 bases). Deletions cut 7 bases from V and 6 bases from J, with 21 bases between. CDR1 and CDR2 from the germline V gene are SGHTA and FQGNSA. CDR3 length: 15 residues. CDR3 in DNA: TGTGCCAGCACCCTCGGGGGGGGACTTAATGATGGCTACACCTTC. This codes for CASTLGGGLNDGYTF.

The chain is built from TRBV14 and TRBJ1-6; D not certain. Trimming left V 4 bases short and J 10 bases short, with 14 bases between. From germline, CDR1 is SGHDN and CDR2 FVKESK. This CDR3 has 14 residues. The CDR3 reads CASSPTLGGSPLHF. The CDR3 bases are TGTGCCAGCAGCCCTACATTAGGCGGCTCACCCCTCCACTTT. Together with reference TRBV14 and TRBJ1-6, the CDR3 gives the full variable domain: EAGVTQFPSHSVIEKGQTVTLRCDPISGHDNLYWYRRVMGKEIKFLLHFVKESKQDESGMPNNRFLAERTGGTYSTLKVQPAELEDSGVYFCASSPTLGGSPLHFGNGTRLTVT.

The genes are TRBV2 and TRBJ1-5; D is uncertain. Germline CDR1 and CDR2: SNHLY and FYNNEI. This CDR3 contains 13 residues. Between the trimmed V and J ends, which lost 7 bases and 9 bases, there was a span of 16 bases. CDR3 loop: CASTPRGLGPQHF. Written as DNA, the CDR3 is TGTGCCAGCACCCCAAGAGGTCTAGGGCCCCAGCATTTT.